This entry concerns a single T cell receptor beta chain. The data belong to a study of technical replicates of blood from a handful of donors. The V gene end was trimmed by 4 bases and the J gene end by 14 bases; junction bases not matched to a gene: 7. Germline V gene data show CDR1 as SNHLY and CDR2 as FYNNEI. The CDR3 length is 13 residues. Here immunoSEQ multiplex PCR was the method, and the copy in TCRdb shows in-frame clones only, minus some. This sample has around 63,000 clones, with 95% to 98% found just once. Sequencing used T cells isolated from PBMCs. The receptor comes from a human donor in good health. This chain connects TRBV2 to TRBJ2-1; 11 bases are a match to TRBD2. For the CDR3, the DNA is TGTGCCAGCAGTGCGACTAGCGGGGAGTCCAAGTTCTTC. Encoded protein: CASSATSGESKFF. Supplemented by reference TRBV2 and TRBJ2-1, the full variable domain reads EPEVTQTPSHQVTQMGQEVILRCVPISNHLYFYWYRQILGQKVEFLVSFYNNEISEKSEIFDDQFSVERPDGSNFTLKIRSTKLEDSAMYFCASSATSGESKFFGPGTRLTVL.